This TCR beta chain was identified in a study of blood T cell repertoires in COVID-19. Study-level background: Sample material is recorded as cDNA or gDNA derived from T cells, B-cell-depleted T cells, or PBMCs.

Clones were sequenced by immunoSEQ multiplex PCR, and TCRdb holds only the in-frame ones, with some missing. The data show roughly 260,000 clones, around 82% seen once. Between the trimmed V and J ends, which lost 1 base and 2 bases, there was a span of 7 bases. This CDR3 region has 13 residues. The germline V gene encodes CDR1 SGHRS and CDR2 YFSETQ. The sequence was obtained from a woman in her 70s with acute or convalescent COVID-19. Sequenced: peripheral blood. The gene calls are TRBV5-1 and TRBJ2-7; the D gene is possibly TRBD1 (5 bases). CDR3 bases: TGCGCCAGCAGCTTGACAGGAACCTACGAGCAGTACTTC. Translated, it gives CASSLTGTYEQYF.